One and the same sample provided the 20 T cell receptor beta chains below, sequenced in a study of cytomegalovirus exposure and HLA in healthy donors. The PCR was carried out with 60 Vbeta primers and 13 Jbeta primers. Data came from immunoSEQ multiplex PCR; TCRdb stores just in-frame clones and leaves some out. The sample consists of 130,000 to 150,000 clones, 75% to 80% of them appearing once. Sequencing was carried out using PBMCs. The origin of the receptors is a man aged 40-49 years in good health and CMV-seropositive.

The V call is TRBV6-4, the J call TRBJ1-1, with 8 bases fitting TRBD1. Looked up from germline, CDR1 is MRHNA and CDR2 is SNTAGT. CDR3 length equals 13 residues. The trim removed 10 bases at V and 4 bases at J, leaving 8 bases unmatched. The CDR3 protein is CATQTGVGTEAFF. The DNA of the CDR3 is TGTGCCACCCAGACAGGGGTGGGCACTGAAGCTTTCTTT.

Here the CDR3 reads CASHTGVAYEQFF. The CDR3 coding sequence is TGTGCCAGCCACACGGGGGTGGCATATGAGCAGTTCTTC. The rearrangement uses TRBV28 and TRBJ2-1, with D perhaps TRBD2 (6 bases). Germline CDR1 and CDR2: MDHEN and SYDVKM. The length of the CDR3 is 13 residues. Trimming took off 8 bases at V and 8 bases at J, with 16 bases between the two ends.

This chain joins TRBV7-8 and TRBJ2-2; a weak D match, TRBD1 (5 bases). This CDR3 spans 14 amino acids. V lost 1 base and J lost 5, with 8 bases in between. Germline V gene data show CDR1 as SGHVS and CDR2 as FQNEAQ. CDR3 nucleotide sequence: TGTGCCAGCAGCTTAGGGGGCCGGACCGGGGAGCTGTTTTTT. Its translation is CASSLGGRTGELFF.

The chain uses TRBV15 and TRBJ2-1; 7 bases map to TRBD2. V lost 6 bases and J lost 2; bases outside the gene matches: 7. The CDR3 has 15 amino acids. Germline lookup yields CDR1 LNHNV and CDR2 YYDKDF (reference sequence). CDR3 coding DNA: TGTGCCACCAGTATAGCGGGCCCCCCCTACAATGAGCAGTTCTTC. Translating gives CATSIAGPPYNEQFF. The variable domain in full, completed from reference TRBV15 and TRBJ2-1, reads DAMVIQNPRYQVTQFGKPVTLSCSQTLNHNVMYWYQQKSSQAPKLLFHYYDKDFNNEADTPDNFQSRRPNTSFCFLDIRSPGLGDTAMYLCATSIAGPPYNEQFFGPGTRLTVL.

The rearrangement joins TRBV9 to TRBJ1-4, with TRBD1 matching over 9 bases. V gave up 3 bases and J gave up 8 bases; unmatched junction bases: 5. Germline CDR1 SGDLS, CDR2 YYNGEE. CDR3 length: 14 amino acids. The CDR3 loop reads CASSAQDRGEKLFF. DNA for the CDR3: TGTGCCAGCAGCGCGCAGGACAGGGGAGAAAAACTGTTTTTT.

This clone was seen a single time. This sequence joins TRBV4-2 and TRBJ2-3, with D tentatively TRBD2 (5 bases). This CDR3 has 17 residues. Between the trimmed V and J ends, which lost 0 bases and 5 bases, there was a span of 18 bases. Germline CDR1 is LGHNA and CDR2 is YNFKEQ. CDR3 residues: CASSQDGVAAAGDTQYF. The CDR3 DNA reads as TGTGCCAGCAGCCAAGATGGGGTAGCTGCCGCGGGAGATACGCAGTATTTT.

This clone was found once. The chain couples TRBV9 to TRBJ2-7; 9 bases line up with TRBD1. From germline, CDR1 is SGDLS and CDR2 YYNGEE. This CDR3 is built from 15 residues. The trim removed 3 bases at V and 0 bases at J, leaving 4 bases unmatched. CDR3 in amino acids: CASSGRDRVSYEQYF. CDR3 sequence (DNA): TGTGCCAGCAGCGGCCGGGACAGGGTCTCCTACGAGCAGTACTTC. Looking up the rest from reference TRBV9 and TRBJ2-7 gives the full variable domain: DSGVTQTPKHLITATGQRVTLRCSPRSGDLSVYWYQQSLDQGLQFLIQYYNGEERAKGNILERFSAQQFPDLHSELNLSSLELGDSALYFCASSGRDRVSYEQYFGPGTRLTVT.

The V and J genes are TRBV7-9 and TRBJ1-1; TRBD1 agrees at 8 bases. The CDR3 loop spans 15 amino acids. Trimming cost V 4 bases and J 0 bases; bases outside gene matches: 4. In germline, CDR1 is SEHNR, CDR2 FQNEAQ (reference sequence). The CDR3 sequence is CASSYQGALNTEAFF. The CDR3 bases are TGTGCCAGCAGCTACCAGGGGGCCCTGAACACTGAAGCTTTCTTT.

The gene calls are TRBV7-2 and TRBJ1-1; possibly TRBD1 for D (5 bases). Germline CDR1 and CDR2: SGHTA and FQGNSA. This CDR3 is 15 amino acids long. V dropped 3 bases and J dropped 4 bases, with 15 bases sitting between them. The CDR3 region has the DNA TGTGCCAGCAGCTTTAGCCCAGGGCGAAGCACTGAAGCTTTCTTT. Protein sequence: CASSFSPGRSTEAFF.

In DNA, the CDR3 is TGTGCCAGCAGAAATGACAGAAACACTGAAGCTTTCTTT. Protein sequence: CASRNDRNTEAFF. The rearrangement uses TRBV7-2 and TRBJ1-1; weak D call: TRBD1 (5 bases). The CDR3 totals 13 residues. The germline gives CDR1 SGHTA, CDR2 FQGNSA. The V and J ends lost 6 bases and 2 bases respectively, with 10 bases between them.

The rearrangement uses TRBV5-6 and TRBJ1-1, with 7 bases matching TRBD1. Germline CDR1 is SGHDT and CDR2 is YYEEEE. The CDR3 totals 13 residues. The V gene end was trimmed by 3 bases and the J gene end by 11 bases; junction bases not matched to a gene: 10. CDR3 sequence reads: CASSSPGQKDAFF. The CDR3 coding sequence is TGTGCCAGCAGCTCTCCGGGACAGAAGGATGCTTTCTTT.

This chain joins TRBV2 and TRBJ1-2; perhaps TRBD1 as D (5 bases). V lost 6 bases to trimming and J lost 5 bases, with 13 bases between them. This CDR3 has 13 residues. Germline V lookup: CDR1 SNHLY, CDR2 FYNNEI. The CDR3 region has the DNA TGTGCCAGCAGATCCCGCGGGGCTTATGGCTACACCTTC. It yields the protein CASRSRGAYGYTF. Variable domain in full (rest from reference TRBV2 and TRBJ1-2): EPEVTQTPSHQVTQMGQEVILRCVPISNHLYFYWYRQILGQKVEFLVSFYNNEISEKSEIFDDQFSVERPDGSNFTLKIRSTKLEDSAMYFCASRSRGAYGYTFGSGTRLTVV.

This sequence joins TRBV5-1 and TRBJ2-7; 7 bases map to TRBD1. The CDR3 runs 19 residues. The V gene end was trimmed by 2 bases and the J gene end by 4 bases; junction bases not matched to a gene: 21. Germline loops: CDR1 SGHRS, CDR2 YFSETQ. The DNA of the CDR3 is TGCGCCAGCAGCTTTTCTCCCATATCCGTCACGGGGACAGTATACGAGCAGTACTTC. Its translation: CASSFSPISVTGTVYEQYF. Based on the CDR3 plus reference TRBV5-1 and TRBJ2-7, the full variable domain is KAGVTQTPRYLIKTRGQQVTLSCSPISGHRSVSWYQQTPGQGLQFLFEYFSETQRNKGNFPGRFSGRQFSNSRSEMNVSTLELGDSALYLCASSFSPISVTGTVYEQYFGPGTRLTVT.

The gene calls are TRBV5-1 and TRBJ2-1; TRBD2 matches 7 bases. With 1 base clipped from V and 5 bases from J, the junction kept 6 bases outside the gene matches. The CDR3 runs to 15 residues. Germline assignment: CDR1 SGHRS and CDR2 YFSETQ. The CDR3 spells CASSLSAGANNEQFF. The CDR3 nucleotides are TGCGCCAGCAGCTTGTCGGCGGGAGCCAACAATGAGCAGTTCTTC.

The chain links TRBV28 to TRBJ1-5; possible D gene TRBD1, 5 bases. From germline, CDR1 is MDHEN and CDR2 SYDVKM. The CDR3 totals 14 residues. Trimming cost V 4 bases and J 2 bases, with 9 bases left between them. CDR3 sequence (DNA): TGTGCCAGCAGTTCAGGGTGGGGCAATCAGCCCCAGCATTTT. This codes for CASSSGWGNQPQHF. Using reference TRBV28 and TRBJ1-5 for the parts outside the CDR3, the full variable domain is DVKVTQSSRYLVKRTGEKVFLECVQDMDHENMFWYRQDPGLGLRLIYFSYDVKMKEKGDIPEGYSVSREKKERFSLILESASTNQTSMYLCASSSGWGNQPQHFGDGTRLSIL.

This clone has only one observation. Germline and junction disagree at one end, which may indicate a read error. CDR3 in DNA: TGTGCCAGTTCTTCAGGGACAGCGCCGGATTTT. Encoded protein: CASSSGTAPDF. This chain uses TRBV7-2 with TRBJ2-3; 7 bases agree with TRBD1. This CDR3 region has 11 residues. The germline CDR1 and CDR2 sequences are SGHTA and FQGNSA.

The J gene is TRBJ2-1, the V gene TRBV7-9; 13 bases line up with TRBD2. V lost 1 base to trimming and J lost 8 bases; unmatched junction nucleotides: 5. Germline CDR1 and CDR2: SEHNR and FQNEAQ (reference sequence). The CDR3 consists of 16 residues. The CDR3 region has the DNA TGTGCCAGCAGCTTAGGCGCGACTAGCGGGAGGCATGAGCAGTTCTTC. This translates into CASSLGATSGRHEQFF. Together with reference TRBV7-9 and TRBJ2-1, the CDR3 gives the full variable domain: DTGVSQNPRHKITKRGQNVTFRCDPISEHNRLYWYRQTLGQGPEFLTYFQNEAQLEKSRLLSDRFSAERPKGSFSTLEIQRTEQGDSAMYLCASSLGATSGRHEQFFGPGTRLTVL.

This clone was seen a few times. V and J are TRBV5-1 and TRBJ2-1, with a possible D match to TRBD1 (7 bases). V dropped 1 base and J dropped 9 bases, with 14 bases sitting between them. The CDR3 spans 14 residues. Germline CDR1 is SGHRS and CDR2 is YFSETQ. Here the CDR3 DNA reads TGCGCCAGCAGCTTGTCTCCAGGGGGAGGTGAGCAGTTCTTC. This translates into CASSLSPGGGEQFF. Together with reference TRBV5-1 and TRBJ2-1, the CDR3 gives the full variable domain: KAGVTQTPRYLIKTRGQQVTLSCSPISGHRSVSWYQQTPGQGLQFLFEYFSETQRNKGNFPGRFSGRQFSNSRSEMNVSTLELGDSALYLCASSLSPGGGEQFFGPGTRLTVL.

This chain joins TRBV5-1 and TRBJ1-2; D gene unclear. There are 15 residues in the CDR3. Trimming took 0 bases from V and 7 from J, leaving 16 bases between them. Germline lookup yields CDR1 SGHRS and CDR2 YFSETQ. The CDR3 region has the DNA TGCGCCAGCAGCTTGGCCGGGATAACCCTTTCTGGCTACACCTTC. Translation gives CASSLAGITLSGYTF.

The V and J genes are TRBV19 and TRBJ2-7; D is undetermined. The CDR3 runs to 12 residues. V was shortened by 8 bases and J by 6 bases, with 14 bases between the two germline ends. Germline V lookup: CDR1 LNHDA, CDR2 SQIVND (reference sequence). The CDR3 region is CASSPSSLEQYF. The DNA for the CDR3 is TGTGCCAGTTCCCCTTCTTCCCTCGAGCAGTACTTC.